This T cell receptor beta chain emerged from a study of cytomegalovirus exposure and HLA in healthy donors. Study-wide results and limits: Among TCR sequences, most were rare, though some public TCRs appeared in many donors. The investigators catalogued 150 to 200 TCR beta chains as cytomegalovirus-associated.

CDR1 is SGHDN and CDR2 is FVKESK in the germline V gene. Trimming stripped 2 bases from V and 5 bases from J, with 19 bases between. The CDR3 consists of 17 residues. Only a few counts were recorded for this clone. The antigen remains undetermined. The table came from immunoSEQ multiplex PCR; TCRdb's copy has only in-frame clones and leaves some out. The sample holds approximately 300,000 clones, about 90% seen once. The sequenced sample consisted of PBMCs. V gene TRBV14 combines with J gene TRBJ2-1; tentatively, D is TRBD1 (5 bases). The sequence was obtained from a woman under 40 in good health and CMV-seropositive. The CDR3 DNA reads TGTGCCAGCAGCCAACCCACAGGACGGATAGAGGACAATGAGCAGTTCTTC. This codes for CASSQPTGRIEDNEQFF.